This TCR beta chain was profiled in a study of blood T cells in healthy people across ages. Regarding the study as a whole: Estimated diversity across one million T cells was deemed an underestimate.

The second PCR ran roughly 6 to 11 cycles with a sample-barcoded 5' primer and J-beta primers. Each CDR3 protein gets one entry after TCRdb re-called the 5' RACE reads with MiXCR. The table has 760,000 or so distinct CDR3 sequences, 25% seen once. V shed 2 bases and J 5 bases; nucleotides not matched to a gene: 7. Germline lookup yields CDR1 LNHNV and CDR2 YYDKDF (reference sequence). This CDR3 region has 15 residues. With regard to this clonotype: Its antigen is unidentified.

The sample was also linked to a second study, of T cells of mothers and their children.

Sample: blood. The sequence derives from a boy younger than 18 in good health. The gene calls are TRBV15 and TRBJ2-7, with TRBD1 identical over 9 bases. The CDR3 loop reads CATSRSRQGDNEQYF. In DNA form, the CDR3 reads TGTGCCACCAGCAGATCAAGACAGGGGGATAACGAGCAGTACTTC. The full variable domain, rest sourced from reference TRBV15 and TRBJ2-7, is DAMVIQNPRYQVTQFGKPVTLSCSQTLNHNVMYWYQQKSSQAPKLLFHYYDKDFNNEADTPDNFQSRRPNTSFCFLDIRSPGLGDTAMYLCATSRSRQGDNEQYFGPGTRLTVT.